This passage covers 8 T cell receptor beta chains from one sample sequenced in a study of blood T cell repertoires in COVID-19. Using immunoSEQ multiplex PCR, the repertoire was profiled, and TCRdb retains in-frame clones only, with some absent. The repertoire holds about 100,000 clones, with over 85% as singletons. Sample: peripheral blood. These receptors came from a man between 65 and 85 years old with acute or convalescent COVID-19.

The chain is built from TRBV9 and TRBJ1-1; TRBD1 aligns across 8 bases. Trimming at V came to 3 bases and at J to 4 bases, leaving 11 bases not matched to a gene. The CDR3 has 16 residues. Germline V lookup: CDR1 SGDLS, CDR2 YYNGEE. The CDR3 DNA reads as TGTGCCAGCAGCGCGACGCAGGGGGCCGATGGCACTGAAGCTTTCTTT. Protein sequence: CASSATQGADGTEAFF.

V gene TRBV5-6 combines with J gene TRBJ1-5, with TRBD1 matching 7 bases. The germline gives CDR1 SGHDT, CDR2 YYEEEE. CDR3 size: 13 residues. Trimming at V came to 4 bases and at J to 6 bases, leaving 4 bases not matched to a gene. CDR3 region: CASSIDRAQPQHF. CDR3 coding DNA: TGTGCCAGCAGCATTGACAGGGCTCAGCCCCAGCATTTT. Full variable domain (remainder filled in from reference TRBV5-6 and TRBJ1-5): DAGVTQSPTHLIKTRGQQVTLRCSPKSGHDTVSWYQQALGQGPQFIFQYYEEEERQRGNFPDRFSGHQFPNYSSELNVNALLLGDSALYLCASSIDRAQPQHFGDGTRLSIL.

The rearrangement uses TRBV6-5 and TRBJ2-1; TRBD2 agrees at 7 bases. Trimming took 0 bases from V and 8 from J; bases not matched to a gene: 7. Germline V gene data show CDR1 as MNHEY and CDR2 as SVGAGI. The CDR3 extends over 15 amino acids. Written as DNA, the CDR3 is TGTGCCAGCAGTTACTCTCGCGGGGGAAGAGATGAGCAGTTCTTC. This encodes CASSYSRGGRDEQFF.

This CDR3 is CASSSSGRRYEKLFF. CDR3 DNA sequence: TGTGCCAGCAGCTCCTCTGGACGGAGGTATGAAAAACTGTTTTTT. The chain employs TRBV5-8 and TRBJ1-4; D remains unclear. Germline V gene sequence: CDR1 SGHTS, CDR2 YDEGEE. With 3 bases removed from V and 6 bases from J, the gap between germline ends came to 15 bases. This CDR3 has 15 residues.

The rearrangement links TRBV7-3 to TRBJ2-1, with 10 nucleotides matching TRBD2. After removal of 2 bases from V and 10 bases from J, the junction contained 5 bases not matched to a gene. The CDR3 runs to 14 residues. Germline V CDR1 and CDR2: SGHTA, FQGTGA. In DNA form, the CDR3 reads TGTGCCAGCAGCTTAGGGGCTAGCGGGAGAGAGCAGTTCTTC. It encodes CASSLGASGREQFF.

This chain joins TRBV5-1 and TRBJ2-5, with TRBD1 matching 10 bases. This CDR3 has 16 amino acids. Germline loops: CDR1 SGHRS, CDR2 YFSETQ. Trimming took 5 bases from V and 5 from J; bases not matched to a gene: 12. This CDR3 reads CASRRQGASAWETQYF. The CDR3 DNA is TGCGCCAGCAGACGACAGGGGGCTTCGGCCTGGGAGACCCAGTACTTC.

V and J are TRBV6-5 and TRBJ2-1, with TRBD1 as a possible D gene (5 bases). Per germline, CDR1 MNHEY and CDR2 SVGAGI. V lost 2 bases and J lost 7, with 12 bases in between. The CDR3 totals 14 residues. CDR3 coding DNA: TGTGCCAGCAGTTACGGCAGGGCCGGGAATGAGCAGTTCTTC. Encoded protein: CASSYGRAGNEQFF.

This clone was found a few times. The chain is built from TRBV24-1 and TRBJ2-3; tentatively, D is TRBD1 (6 bases). This CDR3 is built from 15 residues. Germline CDR1 KGHDR, CDR2 SFDVKD. The V and J ends lost 2 bases and 3 bases respectively, with 11 bases between them. CDR3 nucleotides: TGTGCCACCAGTGATTCGGGACACCGAACAGATACGCAGTATTTT. Protein product: CATSDSGHRTDTQYF.